Presented here are 21 T cell receptor beta chains from one specimen sequenced in a study of cytomegalovirus exposure and HLA in healthy donors. The primer mix had 60 Vbeta and 13 Jbeta primers. Some clones are missing from TCRdb's copy, which holds only in-frame ones; the method was immunoSEQ multiplex PCR. The repertoire holds some 67,000 clones, with 80% to 90% as singletons. Sequencing input: PBMCs. These receptors originate from a woman aged 25 to 45 in good health and CMV-seronegative.

In its sample, this clone was seen once. The gene calls are TRBV11-2 and TRBJ2-2, with D hard to call. Trimming pared 0 bases from V and 4 bases from J, leaving 15 bases between. The CDR3 has 17 residues. Germline CDR1 is SGHAT and CDR2 is FQNNGV. The CDR3 bases are TGTGCCAGCAGCTTAGATCGTGTGGAGTTAGTCACCGGGGAGCTGTTTTTT. Its translation is CASSLDRVELVTGELFF.

The chain recombines TRBV18 with TRBJ1-4; a possible D gene is TRBD1 (6 bases). Germline CDR1 and CDR2: KGHSH and LQKENI. With 4 bases removed from V and 4 bases from J, the gap between germline ends came to 7 bases. The CDR3 has 13 amino acids. In DNA, the CDR3 is TGTGCCAGCTCACTGGACAGTAATGAAAAACTGTTTTTT. Protein sequence: CASSLDSNEKLFF.

This clone occurred once. This sequence joins TRBV5-4 and TRBJ2-5; 12 bases line up with TRBD2. CDR1 is SGHNT, CDR2 YYREEE, per germline (reference sequence). The CDR3 is 15 residues long. Unmatched junction bases numbered 4, after V lost 3 bases and J lost 4 bases. CDR3 amino acids: CASSSSGGAVETQYF. CDR3 sequence (DNA): TGTGCCAGCAGCTCTAGCGGGGGGGCCGTAGAGACCCAGTACTTC.

The chain joins TRBV5-1 to TRBJ1-4; 7 bases fit TRBD1. CDR3 size: 15 residues. CDR1 and CDR2 from the germline V gene are SGHRS and YFSETQ. Trimming cost V 4 bases and J 6 bases; bases outside gene matches: 9. The CDR3 DNA reads as TGCGCCAGCAGCGGGCAGGGGGTGAATCATGAAAAACTGTTTTTT. Translating it yields CASSGQGVNHEKLFF.

The chain uses TRBV9 and TRBJ2-7; 7 nucleotides match TRBD2. V lost 0 bases and J lost 3; bases outside the gene matches: 9. Germline assignment: CDR1 SGDLS and CDR2 YYNGEE. The CDR3 consists of 16 residues. The CDR3 reads CASSVEASGLIYEQYF. The CDR3 DNA is TGTGCCAGCAGCGTAGAGGCTAGCGGACTGATCTACGAGCAGTACTTC.

This clone is medium-sized by share. V and J are TRBV5-1 and TRBJ2-2; possible D gene TRBD2, 7 bases. The CDR3 is made up of 17 amino acids. The germline CDR1 and CDR2 sequences are SGHRS and YFSETQ. V lost 4 bases and J 3 bases, leaving 19 bases between the germline ends. CDR3 DNA: TGCGCCAGCAGCACCATGGAGGGGGGGGCGGACACCGGGGAGCTGTTTTTT. Translating it yields CASSTMEGGADTGELFF. Variable domain in full (rest from reference TRBV5-1 and TRBJ2-2): KAGVTQTPRYLIKTRGQQVTLSCSPISGHRSVSWYQQTPGQGLQFLFEYFSETQRNKGNFPGRFSGRQFSNSRSEMNVSTLELGDSALYLCASSTMEGGADTGELFFGEGSRLTVL.

This clone was counted only a few times. The rearrangement joins TRBV9 to TRBJ2-1; D is ambiguous. V was pared by 0 bases and J by 5 bases, with 15 bases between. The V gene's germline CDR1 is SGDLS and CDR2 YYNGEE. CDR3 size: 16 residues. CDR3 DNA: TGTGCCAGCAGCGTAGCCCCGCAGGTACCCAACAATGAGCAGTTCTTC. It yields the protein CASSVAPQVPNNEQFF. The variable domain in full, completed from reference TRBV9 and TRBJ2-1, reads DSGVTQTPKHLITATGQRVTLRCSPRSGDLSVYWYQQSLDQGLQFLIQYYNGEERAKGNILERFSAQQFPDLHSELNLSSLELGDSALYFCASSVAPQVPNNEQFFGPGTRLTVL.

In DNA, the CDR3 is TGTGCCAGCAGTTTACTACGGTTCGGGACAGACAACTATGGCTACACCTTC. It specifies CASSLLRFGTDNYGYTF. V is TRBV28 and J is TRBJ1-2; 7 bases agree with TRBD1. The CDR3 runs 17 residues. Germline CDR1 and CDR2: MDHEN and SYDVKM. V dropped 2 bases and J dropped 2; count of bases not matched to a gene: 11.

The J gene is TRBJ2-7, the V gene TRBV5-1; the D gene is possibly TRBD1 (5 bases). This CDR3 region has 14 residues. The V end was cut by 4 bases, the J end by 5 bases, with 16 bases between. Germline lookup yields CDR1 SGHRS and CDR2 YFSETQ. DNA for the CDR3: TGCGCCAGCAGCCTCATGGTGGGGCCGAACGAGCAGTACTTC. It codes for CASSLMVGPNEQYF.

The rearrangement links TRBV5-1 to TRBJ2-1; possibly TRBD1 for D (5 bases). Germline loops: CDR1 SGHRS, CDR2 YFSETQ. This CDR3 region has 15 residues. Trimming left V 0 bases short and J 3 bases short, with 10 bases between. CDR3 residues: CASSLALDSYNEQFF. CDR3 nucleotide sequence: TGCGCCAGCAGCTTGGCCCTCGACAGCTACAATGAGCAGTTCTTC. Full variable domain (remainder filled in from reference TRBV5-1 and TRBJ2-1): KAGVTQTPRYLIKTRGQQVTLSCSPISGHRSVSWYQQTPGQGLQFLFEYFSETQRNKGNFPGRFSGRQFSNSRSEMNVSTLELGDSALYLCASSLALDSYNEQFFGPGTRLTVL.

The chain recombines TRBV11-2 with TRBJ2-2, with D maybe TRBD2 (6 bases). The CDR3 length is 12 residues. CDR1 and CDR2 (germline): SGHAT, FQNNGV. The CDR3 loop reads CAEVGGTGELFF. CDR3 DNA: TGTGCAGAGGTGGGGGGCACCGGGGAGCTGTTTTTT.

This clone was detected only once. The chain uses TRBV27 and TRBJ2-5, with 9 bases aligning to TRBD1. The J call may be in error: the DNA end matches TRBJ2-7 better. The germline gives CDR1 MNHEY, CDR2 SMNVEV (reference sequence). The CDR3 has 13 amino acids. The CDR3 DNA sequence: TGTGCCAGCAGTCGGACAGGGGTCTACGAGCAGTACTTC. Its protein is CASSRTGVYEQYF.

The chain combines TRBV10-3 with TRBJ1-1, with TRBD1 matching over 7 bases. After removal of 4 bases from V and 2 bases from J, the junction contained 7 bases not matched to a gene. This CDR3 contains 15 residues. CDR1 is ENHRY, CDR2 SYGVKD, per germline. The CDR3 region has the DNA TGTGCCATCAGTGGGACAGGTCTACTTAACACTGAAGCTTTCTTT. This codes for CAISGTGLLNTEAFF.

The chain recombines TRBV5-1 with TRBJ2-2, with unresolved D. The CDR3 extends over 15 amino acids. CDR1 and CDR2 from the germline V gene are SGHRS and YFSETQ. The V end was cut by 4 bases, the J end by 0 bases, with 10 bases between. The CDR3 sequence is CASSLDSPNTGELFF. The CDR3 region has the DNA TGCGCCAGCAGCCTTGACTCCCCGAACACCGGGGAGCTGTTTTTT.

This chain connects TRBV9 to TRBJ2-2; 11 bases map to TRBD1. Germline V CDR1 and CDR2: SGDLS, YYNGEE. Germline trimming cut 3 bases from V and 5 bases from J; bases unmatched to any gene: 3. The CDR3 is 15 amino acids. This chain's CDR3 is CASSGTGGYTGELFF. CDR3 nucleotide sequence: TGTGCCAGCAGCGGGACAGGGGGCTATACCGGGGAGCTGTTTTTT.

The CDR3 loop reads CASSVAGGPEETQYF. CDR3 DNA: TGTGCCAGCAGCGTGGCGGGGGGGCCGGAGGAGACCCAGTACTTC. V is TRBV9 and J is TRBJ2-5; 9 nucleotides agree with TRBD2. V lost 2 bases and J lost 5; bases outside the gene matches: 7. The length of the CDR3 is 15 residues. Germline CDR1 is SGDLS and CDR2 is YYNGEE.

This chain connects TRBV6-5 to TRBJ2-7; 9 positions agree with TRBD1. Germline V gene lookup returns CDR1 MNHEY and CDR2 SVGAGI. V lost 4 bases and J lost 1; bases outside the gene matches: 2. The CDR3 length is 14 residues. The CDR3 loop reads CASSFGTGSYEQYF. The CDR3 DNA reads TGTGCCAGCAGTTTCGGGACAGGGTCCTACGAGCAGTACTTC.

The V gene is TRBV7-9, the J gene TRBJ2-3; 9 bases map to TRBD1. Trimming cost V 5 bases and J 4 bases; bases outside gene matches: 16. This CDR3 is 18 amino acids long. Per germline, CDR1 SEHNR and CDR2 FQNEAQ (reference sequence). The CDR3 loop reads CASSPPPDRGSSPDTQYF. The CDR3 DNA follows: TGTGCCAGCAGCCCTCCGCCGGACAGGGGATCCTCCCCAGATACGCAGTATTTT.

This chain joins TRBV11-2 and TRBJ2-7; D is possibly TRBD1 (6 bases). V was shortened by 3 bases and J by 0 bases, with 12 bases between the two germline ends. CDR3 size: 15 residues. From germline, CDR1 is SGHAT and CDR2 FQNNGV. CDR3 nucleotide sequence: TGTGCCAGCAGCTTTATGGGACATTTCTCCTACGAGCAGTACTTC. The encoded protein is CASSFMGHFSYEQYF.

The rearrangement uses TRBV7-9 and TRBJ1-3, with no clear D. This CDR3 region has 16 residues. The germline V and J ends were trimmed by 1 base and 0 bases, with 10 bases remaining between them. Germline V gene sequence: CDR1 SEHNR, CDR2 FQNEAQ (reference sequence). The CDR3 region has the DNA TGTGCCAGCAGCTTAGATCAGTCCAACTCTGGAAACACCATATATTTT. Translating it yields CASSLDQSNSGNTIYF.

The chain joins TRBV9 to TRBJ1-2; D unresolved. This CDR3 is built from 18 residues. Trimming pared 2 bases from V and 6 bases from J, leaving 26 bases between. Germline CDR1 SGDLS, CDR2 YYNGEE. CDR3 residues: CASSVRSGGAGGQNGYTF. DNA for the CDR3: TGTGCCAGCAGCGTCCGTAGTGGAGGTGCAGGAGGGCAAAATGGCTACACCTTC.